This T cell receptor beta chain was profiled in a study of CD8 T cells in Susac syndrome. A quantity of about 0.5 to 1 ug RNA underwent reverse transcription using random hexamers. It was immunoSEQ multiplex PCR that amplified TCR beta CDR3 across 54 Vbeta and 13 Jbeta. Using its own MiXCR run on the immunoSEQ multiplex PCR reads, TCRdb lists one record per CDR3 protein. Here the sample spans fewer than 150,000 distinct CDR3 sequences, 90% to 95% being singletons. Germline-derived CDR1 and CDR2 are SEHNR and FQNEAQ (reference sequence). CDR3 length: 16 residues. The ends were cut back, 5 bases at V and 3 bases at J, with 16 bases in the middle. Peripheral blood CD8+ and CD4+ T cells were profiled by TCR beta sequencing. The multiple sclerosis controls were treatment-naive patients affected by stable or active relapsing-remitting disease. TEMRA cells were enriched by FACS, while CD8+ and CD4+ T cells were obtained through a negative isolation that was performed magnetically.

The TCR was taken from a human donor with multiple sclerosis. The gene calls are TRBV7-9 and TRBJ2-2; no clear D gene. The specimen was CD8+ T cells from PBMCs. The CDR3 bases are TGTGCCAGCAGCCATAGACTCGAAACGGACACCGGGGAGCTGTTTTTT. The encoded protein is CASSHRLETDTGELFF.